Following are 29 T cell receptor beta chains from one sample sequenced in a study of blood T cells in healthy people across ages. Alongside a J-beta primer mix, a sample-barcoded 5' primer served in a second PCR lasting about 7 to 12 cycles. One entry per CDR3 protein results from TCRdb running MiXCR on the 5' RACE reads. The table has around 1,800,000 distinct CDR3 sequences, about two fifths seen once; the top ten hold about 23%. What was sequenced was blood. These receptors came from a human donor in good health.

V gene TRBV4-1 combines with J gene TRBJ1-4, with 9 nucleotides matching TRBD1. With V trimmed by 5 bases and J by 2 bases, 9 bases remained unmatched. Germline CDR1 reads MGHRA; CDR2 reads YSYEKL. The CDR3 runs 17 residues. The CDR3 sequence: CASSFRDRANTNEKLFF. As DNA, the CDR3 is TGCGCCAGCAGCTTCCGGGACAGGGCTAATACTAATGAAAAACTGTTTTTT.

This clonotype has a single count. CDR3 amino acids: CSALTGGAAGYTF. For the CDR3, the DNA is TGCAGCGCCCTGACAGGGGGCGCGGCTGGCTACACCTTC. The chain links TRBV29-1 to TRBJ1-2, with TRBD1 matching 10 bases. Looked up from germline, CDR1 is SQVTM and CDR2 is ANQGSEA. V dropped 7 bases and J dropped 7; count of bases not matched to a gene: 9. CDR3 length: 13 residues.

The chain recombines TRBV6-1 with TRBJ1-1; D may be TRBD1 (5 bases). Trimming shortened V by 7 bases and J by 1 base, and 10 bases separated the two germline ends. Per germline, CDR1 MNHNS and CDR2 SASEGT. This CDR3 is 13 amino acids long. The CDR3 DNA sequence: TGTGCCAGCACCGAGGGACGGAACACTGAAGCTTTCTTT. The encoded protein is CASTEGRNTEAFF.

This chain uses TRBV20-1 with TRBJ2-3; D possibly corresponds to TRBD1 (5 bases). The CDR3 spans 14 residues. CDR1 and CDR2 from the germline V gene are DFQATT and SNEGSKA (reference sequence). Deletions cut 5 bases from V and 3 bases from J, with 15 bases between. The DNA of the CDR3 is TGCAGTGCTGGACGACGACAGACTACAGATACGCAGTATTTT. Translation: CSAGRRQTTDTQYF.

The V call is TRBV29-1, the J call TRBJ2-2, with D unresolved. This CDR3 comprises 13 residues. The germline V and J ends were trimmed by 4 bases and 7 bases, with 13 bases remaining between them. Germline lookup yields CDR1 SQVTM and CDR2 ANQGSEA. In nucleotides, the CDR3 is TGCAGCGTTGGTACCCGATTGAGCGGGGAGCTGTTTTTT. Encoded protein: CSVGTRLSGELFF.

The sample holds a few counts of this clonotype. This chain uses TRBV7-2 with TRBJ2-4; 10 nucleotides align to TRBD2. In germline, CDR1 is SGHTA, CDR2 FQGNSA. The CDR3 contains 18 residues. The junction had 18 bases not matched to a gene; V was cut back by 5 bases and J by 8 bases. Here the CDR3 reads CASSLSRMASGGSDIQYF. In nucleotides, the CDR3 is TGTGCCAGCAGCCTCTCCCGAATGGCTAGCGGGGGTTCAGACATTCAGTACTTC.

The chain uses TRBV11-2 and TRBJ2-2, with a possible D match to TRBD1 (5 bases). Germline CDR1 is SGHAT and CDR2 is FQNNGV. The CDR3 is 16 residues long. Trimming stripped 2 bases from V and 0 bases from J, with 10 bases between. The CDR3 DNA reads as TGTGCCAGCAGCTTATCGGCAGGGTCGAACACCGGGGAGCTGTTTTTT. This gives the protein CASSLSAGSNTGELFF.

The chain combines TRBV24-1 with TRBJ2-7; D gene uncertain. Germline V gene data show CDR1 as KGHDR and CDR2 as SFDVKD. The CDR3 covers 19 residues. Trimming shortened V by 0 bases and J by 5 bases, and 25 bases separated the two germline ends. Here the CDR3 reads CATSDLSAQMSNVFNEQYF. CDR3 sequence (DNA): TGTGCCACCAGTGATTTGAGCGCCCAAATGTCCAACGTATTTAACGAGCAGTACTTC.

The V gene is TRBV5-1, the J gene TRBJ1-2; 8 bases are a match to TRBD1. CDR3 size: 14 residues. J was trimmed by 7 bases and V by 4 bases; bases with no gene match: 9. Germline V gene data show CDR1 as SGHRS and CDR2 as YFSETQ. CDR3 region: CASSITGTGRGYTF. DNA of the CDR3: TGCGCCAGCAGCATCACCGGGACAGGTCGTGGCTACACCTTC.

This clonotype was seen a handful of times. The CDR3 protein is CASSPPSENEKLFF. For the CDR3, the DNA is TGTGCCAGCTCACCACCGAGTGAAAATGAAAAACTGTTTTTT. The chain uses TRBV18 and TRBJ1-4; D is uncertain. V was cut by 0 bases and J by 5 bases, with 7 bases left in between. The CDR3 consists of 14 residues. Germline lookup yields CDR1 KGHSH and CDR2 LQKENI. Drawing the rest from reference TRBV18 and TRBJ1-4, the complete variable domain is NAGVMQNPRHLVRRRGQEARLRCSPMKGHSHVYWYRQLPEEGLKFMVYLQKENIIDESGMPKERFSAEFPKEGPSILRIQQVVRGDSAAYFCASSPPSENEKLFFGSGTQLSVL.

This clonotype has a single count. The chain couples TRBV30 to TRBJ1-1; possible D gene TRBD1, 5 bases. Per germline, CDR1 GTSNPN and CDR2 SVGIG (reference sequence). The CDR3 is 15 amino acids. Trimming removed 2 bases from V and 8 bases from J, with 21 bases in between. The CDR3 DNA reads TGTGCCTGGAGTACCCGGTCAGTATGGGGCACCGAAGCTTTCTTT. It is translated as CAWSTRSVWGTEAFF.

The chain is built from TRBV7-6 and TRBJ2-1; TRBD1 or TRBD2 may be the D gene (5 bases each). Germline V gene lookup returns CDR1 SGHVS and CDR2 FNYEAQ. CDR3 size: 18 residues. V lost 5 bases and J 10 bases, leaving 30 bases between the germline ends. The CDR3, as DNA: TGTGCCAGCAGCCCCAAGATCCCCGGGGCTAGCAAATCCTACGAGCAGTTCTTC. It encodes CASSPKIPGASKSYEQFF.

The sample holds a few counts of this clonotype. The chain recombines TRBV5-1 with TRBJ2-3; a possible D gene is TRBD2 (5 bases). In germline, CDR1 is SGHRS, CDR2 YFSETQ. There are 16 residues in the CDR3. V was trimmed by 1 base and J by 2 bases, leaving 14 bases between them. CDR3 DNA sequence: TGCGCCAGCAGCTTGATCGTTGGACTGCCCACAGATACGCAGTATTTT. Protein sequence: CASSLIVGLPTDTQYF.

This chain uses TRBV5-5 with TRBJ2-1, with D possibly TRBD2 on 6 matching bases. This CDR3 spans 14 amino acids. Trimming shortened V by 6 bases and J by 8 bases, and 18 bases separated the two germline ends. In germline, CDR1 is SGHKS, CDR2 YYEKEE (reference sequence). The CDR3 nucleotides read TGTGCCAGCAAACGGGCGGGGAACGAAGATGAGCAGTTCTTC. Encoded protein: CASKRAGNEDEQFF. Full variable domain (rest looked up from reference TRBV5-5 and TRBJ2-1): DAGVTQSPTHLIKTRGQQVTLRCSPISGHKSVSWYQQVLGQGPQFIFQYYEKEERGRGNFPDRFSARQFPNYSSELNVNALLLGDSALYLCASKRAGNEDEQFFGPGTRLTVL.

The chain uses TRBV2 and TRBJ2-5; 9 bases are shared with TRBD1. The J call may be wrong; the DNA end is better matched by TRBJ2-7. Germline lookup yields CDR1 SNHLY and CDR2 FYNNEI. CDR3 length equals 15 residues. DNA of the CDR3: TGTGCCAGCAGTGAAGGGGACAGGGAATACGGCGAGCAGTACTTC. Translation: CASSEGDREYGEQYF.

The V gene is TRBV20-1, the J gene TRBJ2-4, with D maybe TRBD2 (5 bases). The germline CDR1 and CDR2 sequences are DFQATT and SNEGSKA (reference sequence). Between the trimmed V and J ends, which lost 1 base and 9 bases, there was a span of 7 bases. The CDR3 length is 11 residues. The DNA for the CDR3 is TGCAGTGCTAGAGGGGGAGTCATTCAGTACTTC. It is translated as CSARGGVIQYF.

The table lists this clonotype with a few counts. The chain carries TRBV20-1 and TRBJ1-6; D not certain. The CDR3 is 13 amino acids. The germline V and J ends were trimmed by 6 bases and 7 bases, with 13 bases remaining between them. Germline V lookup: CDR1 DFQATT, CDR2 SNEGSKA (reference sequence). CDR3 DNA: TGCAGTGCCGGGGTCGGCCCCAATTCACCCCTCCACTTT. It encodes CSAGVGPNSPLHF.

The chain links TRBV7-2 to TRBJ2-3; 11 bases are shared with TRBD2. The CDR3 totals 16 residues. Germline CDR1 and CDR2: SGHTA and FQGNSA. Losses at the gene ends were 2 bases for V and 6 bases for J; bases not matched to a gene: 7. This CDR3 reads CASSLRVAGGLDTQYF. The CDR3 region has the DNA TGTGCCAGCAGCTTAAGGGTAGCGGGGGGGCTGGATACGCAGTATTTT.

The chain combines TRBV3-1 with TRBJ1-2; unclear D gene. Trimming left V 3 bases short and J 6 bases short, with 11 bases between. The CDR3 runs to 13 residues. Germline V CDR1 and CDR2: LGHDT, YNNKEL (reference sequence). The CDR3 spells CASSQTEVNGYTF. DNA for the CDR3: TGTGCCAGCAGCCAGACGGAGGTGAATGGCTACACCTTC. Based on the CDR3 plus reference TRBV3-1 and TRBJ1-2, the full variable domain is DTAVSQTPKYLVTQMGNDKSIKCEQNLGHDTMYWYKQDSKKFLKIMFSYNNKELIINETVPNRFSPKSPDKAHLNLHINSLELGDSAVYFCASSQTEVNGYTFGSGTRLTVV.

The sample holds a few counts of this clonotype. CDR3 in amino acids: CASRGASNSPLHF. The CDR3 DNA follows: TGTGCCAGCAGGGGGGCCTCTAATTCACCCCTCCACTTT. The chain has TRBV12-3 or TRBV12-4 and TRBJ1-6, with D possibly TRBD1 on 6 matching bases. This CDR3 contains 13 residues. V lost 6 bases to trimming and J lost 6 bases, with 9 bases between them.

This clonotype came up many times. This chain uses TRBV2 with TRBJ1-1; D gene uncertain. Trimming stripped 7 bases from V and 2 bases from J, with 5 bases between. Germline V gene lookup returns CDR1 SNHLY and CDR2 FYNNEI. The CDR3 has 11 amino acids. Here the CDR3 reads CASTPNTEAFF. In DNA form, the CDR3 reads TGTGCCAGCACCCCCAACACTGAAGCTTTCTTT.

The CDR3 DNA is TGTGCCAGCAGCCCAACAGGCCATCCGGGCTACGAGCAGTACGTC. It yields the protein CASSPTGHPGYEQYV. This chain connects TRBV12-3 or TRBV12-4 to TRBJ2-7; tentatively, D is TRBD1 (5 bases). Trimming shortened V by 6 bases and J by 3 bases, and 18 bases separated the two germline ends. CDR3 size: 15 residues.

This clonotype was recorded a few times. This rearrangement joins TRBV24-1 to TRBJ2-1, with D possibly TRBD2 on 6 matching bases. The CDR3 runs to 12 residues. V was trimmed by 4 bases and J by 8 bases, leaving 8 bases between them. Germline V gene sequence: CDR1 KGHDR, CDR2 SFDVKD. The CDR3 spells CATSEWGDEQFF. The CDR3 DNA reads TGTGCCACCAGTGAATGGGGGGATGAGCAGTTCTTC.

The J gene is TRBJ1-5, the V gene TRBV6-6; D is unclear. With 8 bases removed from V and 2 bases from J, the gap between germline ends came to 10 bases. The germline CDR1 and CDR2 sequences are MNHNY and SVGAGI (reference sequence). The CDR3 sequence is 13 residues long. CDR3 nucleotide sequence: TGTGCCAGCCGGACTTACGGCAATCAGCCCCAGCATTTT. Translating gives CASRTYGNQPQHF.

The chain is built from TRBV9 and TRBJ2-1; TRBD2 matches 7 bases. Germline V CDR1 and CDR2: SGDLS, YYNGEE. V lost 3 bases to trimming and J lost 7 bases; unmatched junction nucleotides: 10. The CDR3 extends over 15 amino acids. CDR3 bases: TGTGCCAGCAGCGCCGCTAGCGGCATAGGTAATGAGCAGTTCTTC. It yields the protein CASSAASGIGNEQFF. Filled out from reference TRBV9 and TRBJ2-1, the complete variable domain reads DSGVTQTPKHLITATGQRVTLRCSPRSGDLSVYWYQQSLDQGLQFLIQYYNGEERAKGNILERFSAQQFPDLHSELNLSSLELGDSALYFCASSAASGIGNEQFFGPGTRLTVL.

The rearrangement links TRBV12-3 or TRBV12-4 to TRBJ2-3; TRBD2 matches at 9 bases. With V trimmed by 1 base and J by 9 bases, 8 bases remained unmatched. The CDR3 has 15 residues. The CDR3 protein is CASSLVGLASKTQYF. In DNA, the CDR3 is TGTGCCAGCAGTTTAGTCGGACTAGCGTCTAAAACGCAGTATTTT.

V gene TRBV20-1 combines with J gene TRBJ2-6; TRBD2 matches at 9 bases. Germline V gene lookup returns CDR1 DFQATT and CDR2 SNEGSKA (reference sequence). The CDR3 contains 18 residues. The V segment lost 1 base and the J segment 3 bases; nucleotides outside the gene matches: 10. The CDR3 coding sequence is TGCAGTGCTAGAGCCGGGACTAGCTTCGTAAGTGGGGCCAACGTCCTGACTTTC. Residues: CSARAGTSFVSGANVLTF.

In this sample, this clonotype turned up many times. The chain combines TRBV6-4 with TRBJ2-3, with D unresolved. V was cut by 6 bases and J by 3 bases, with 19 bases left in between. Looked up from germline, CDR1 is MRHNA and CDR2 is SNTAGT. CDR3 size: 16 residues. Here the CDR3 reads CASSAELNGGTDTQYF. The CDR3 nucleotides are TGTGCCAGCAGCGCAGAACTAAATGGTGGGACAGATACGCAGTATTTT.

Of note for this clonotype: An end of the junction differs from the germline gene, which may be a read error. V gene TRBV29-1 combines with J gene TRBJ2-5; tentative D call: TRBD1 (7 bases). This CDR3 has 14 residues. Germline loops: CDR1 SQVTM, CDR2 ANQGSEA. The CDR3 DNA reads as TGCAGCGTTGATTTACAGGGGACTGGGGAGACCCAGCACTTC. As protein: CSVDLQGTGETQHF. The full variable domain, rest sourced from reference TRBV29-1 and TRBJ2-5, is SAVISQKPSRDICQRGTSLTIQCQVDSQVTMMFWYRQQPGQSLTLIATANQGSEATYESGFVIDKFPISRPNLTFSTLTVSNMSPEDSSIYLCSVDLQGTGETQHFGPGTRLLVL.